A selection of T cell receptor beta chains follows, all from one sample in a study of CD8+ T cells in alopecia areata. Generated by immunoSEQ multiplex PCR, the TCRdb table keeps only in-frame clones and is missing some. This sample has about 120,000 clones, with 53% found just once. The sequencing used CD4+ T cells sorted from blood, collected at week 4, from a patient treated with tofacitinib. The receptors were sampled from a human donor with alopecia areata. The CDR3 runs from the conserved cysteine through the conserved F or W. A D gene is named only where the DNA matches it firmly. Only some rows state a clone size, as once, few, many or a class for expanded clones.

abundance: NA; d_gene: NA; v_gene: TRBV6-5; j_gene: TRBJ1-1; CDR3aa: CASSFQHSNTEAFF; CDR3nt: TGTGCCAGCAGTTTCCAACACTCGAACACTGAAGCTTTCTTT
abundance: NA; d_gene: TRBD1; v_gene: TRBV5-1; j_gene: TRBJ1-4; CDR3aa: CASSLGGQGDGKLFF; CDR3nt: TGCGCCAGCAGCTTGGGCGGACAGGGCGACGGAAAACTGTTTTTT
abundance: NA; d_gene: TRBD1; v_gene: TRBV27; j_gene: TRBJ2-7; CDR3aa: CASTGGITYEQYF; CDR3nt: TGTGCCAGTACAGGGGGTATCACCTACGAGCAGTACTTC
abundance: NA; d_gene: TRBD1; v_gene: TRBV29-1; j_gene: TRBJ1-1; CDR3aa: CSVRKGQANTEAFF; CDR3nt: TGCAGCGTGAGGAAGGGACAGGCGAACACTGAAGCTTTCTTT
abundance: NA; d_gene: TRBD1; v_gene: TRBV29-1; j_gene: TRBJ1-1; CDR3aa: CSVGIGDRAQAFF; CDR3nt: TGCAGCGTGGGGATCGGGGACAGGGCTCAGGCTTTCTTT
abundance: NA; d_gene: TRBD1; v_gene: TRBV2; j_gene: TRBJ1-1; CDR3aa: CASSSDRETEAFF; CDR3nt: TGTGCCAGCAGTTCGGACAGGGAGACTGAAGCTTTCTTT
abundance: NA; d_gene: NA; v_gene: TRBV30; j_gene: TRBJ1-5; CDR3aa: CAWAPGGNQPQHF; CDR3nt: TGTGCCTGGGCTCCAGGAGGCAATCAGCCCCAGCATTTT
abundance: NA; d_gene: NA; v_gene: TRBV6-5; j_gene: TRBJ2-2; CDR3aa: CASSASHTGELFF; CDR3nt: TGTGCCAGCAGCGCATCTCACACCGGGGAGCTGTTTTTT
abundance: NA; d_gene: NA; v_gene: TRBV6-5; j_gene: TRBJ1-2; CDR3aa: CASSYLTGNGYGYTF; CDR3nt: TGTGCCAGCAGTTACCTTACAGGGAACGGCTATGGCTACACCTTC
abundance: NA; d_gene: NA; v_gene: TRBV30; j_gene: TRBJ2-3; CDR3aa: CAWNGARTDTQYF; CDR3nt: TGTGCCTGGAACGGAGCGCGCACAGATACGCAGTATTTT
abundance: NA; d_gene: NA; v_gene: TRBV6-6; j_gene: TRBJ1-5; CDR3aa: CASSSRESNQPQHF; CDR3nt: TGTGCCAGCAGTTCCAGGGAAAGCAATCAGCCCCAGCATTTT
abundance: NA; d_gene: TRBD1; v_gene: TRBV30; j_gene: TRBJ1-5; CDR3aa: CAWRTGVDQPQHF; CDR3nt: TGTGCCTGGAGGACAGGGGTTGATCAGCCCCAGCATTTT
abundance: NA; d_gene: TRBD2; v_gene: TRBV30; j_gene: TRBJ2-4; CDR3aa: CAWTGGTNIQYF; CDR3nt: TGTGCCTGGACGGGGGGTACAAACATTCAGTACTTC
abundance: few; d_gene: NA; v_gene: TRBV7-3; j_gene: TRBJ1-1; CDR3aa: CASSTQEGTEAFF; CDR3nt: TGTGCCAGCAGCACTCAGGAGGGCACTGAAGCTTTCTTT
abundance: NA; d_gene: NA; v_gene: TRBV18; j_gene: TRBJ1-1; CDR3aa: CASSTSVRNTEAFF; CDR3nt: TGTGCCAGCTCAACCTCAGTAAGGAACACTGAAGCTTTCTTT
abundance: NA; d_gene: NA; v_gene: TRBV4-2; j_gene: TRBJ2-1; CDR3aa: CASSQGSYNEQFF; CDR3nt: TGTGCCAGCAGCCAAGGCTCATACAATGAGCAGTTCTTC
abundance: few; d_gene: NA; v_gene: TRBV10-2; j_gene: TRBJ2-3; CDR3aa: CATLLSSTDTQYF; CDR3nt: TGCGCCACGCTCCTGAGCTCTACAGATACGCAGTATTTT
abundance: NA; d_gene: NA; v_gene: TRBV14; j_gene: TRBJ1-1; CDR3aa: CASSQDLPSEAFF; CDR3nt: TGTGCCAGCAGCCAAGATTTGCCTTCCGAAGCTTTCTTT
abundance: few; d_gene: NA; v_gene: TRBV19; j_gene: TRBJ2-2; CDR3aa: CASIQLNTGELFF; CDR3nt: TGTGCCAGTATACAGCTGAACACCGGGGAGCTGTTTTTT
abundance: NA; d_gene: NA; v_gene: TRBV7-9; j_gene: TRBJ2-5; CDR3aa: CASSLGGGQETQYF; CDR3nt: TGTGCCAGCAGCTTAGGTGGGGGCCAAGAGACCCAGTACTTC
abundance: NA; d_gene: TRBD1; v_gene: TRBV30; j_gene: TRBJ1-2; CDR3aa: CAWTLQGGYGYTF; CDR3nt: TGTGCCTGGACGTTACAGGGGGGCTATGGCTACACCTTC
abundance: few; d_gene: TRBD1; v_gene: TRBV29-1; j_gene: TRBJ1-1; CDR3aa: CSVEGQGGESEAFF; CDR3nt: TGCAGCGTTGAAGGACAGGGGGGTGAGTCTGAAGCTTTCTTT
abundance: NA; d_gene: TRBD2; v_gene: TRBV25-1; j_gene: TRBJ2-1; CDR3aa: CASSERGRANNEQFF; CDR3nt: TGTGCCAGCAGTGAACGAGGGAGGGCCAACAATGAGCAGTTCTTC
abundance: NA; d_gene: NA; v_gene: TRBV29-1; j_gene: TRBJ1-3; CDR3aa: CSVGLNSGNTIYF; CDR3nt: TGCAGCGTTGGACTCAACTCTGGAAACACCATATATTTT
abundance: NA; d_gene: NA; v_gene: TRBV5-1; j_gene: TRBJ2-2; CDR3aa: CASSLDSSVLTGELFF; CDR3nt: TGCGCCAGCAGCTTGGACTCATCAGTTCTCACCGGGGAGCTGTTTTTT
abundance: NA; d_gene: NA; v_gene: TRBV5-1; j_gene: TRBJ2-2; CDR3aa: CASSGPITGELFF; CDR3nt: TGCGCCAGCAGCGGACCGATCACCGGGGAGCTGTTTTTT